A selection of T cell receptor beta chains follows, all from one sample in a study of control samples from healthy donors and cancer patients. The table came from immunoSEQ multiplex PCR; TCRdb's copy has only in-frame clones and leaves some out. The data show about 44,000 clones, with about 89% seen just once and approximately 10% held by the top ten. Sequencing was performed on PBMCs. The receptors were sampled from a woman aged 60-70 years with lung cancer. CDR3s include the opening cysteine and the closing phenylalanine or tryptophan. The D gene is left open where the match is weak. Some rows mark clone size as missing; the rest say once, few, many or name a class of expanded clone.

clone_size	v_call	d_call	j_call	cdr3_nt	cdr3_aa
.	TRBV7-9	.	TRBJ2-5	TGTGCCAGCAGACACGTCAATGAAGAGACCCAGTACTTC	CASRHVNEETQYF
.	TRBV29-1	.	TRBJ1-3	TGCAGCGTTGAAGATCTTGGGGGGGGAAACACCATATATTTT	CSVEDLGGGNTIYF
.	TRBV9	TRBD2	TRBJ2-5	TGTGCCAGCAGCACCGGGACTAGCGGGAATTGGGAGACCCAGTACTTC	CASSTGTSGNWETQYF
.	TRBV9	.	TRBJ1-1	TGTGCCAGCAGCCTATCCCAAGGTGGCACTGAAGCTTTCTTT	CASSLSQGGTEAFF
.	TRBV2	.	TRBJ1-2	TGTGCCAGCAGTGAAAGAGGGTTCGGCAACTATGGCTACACCTTC	CASSERGFGNYGYTF
.	TRBV4-3	TRBD1	TRBJ1-2	TGCGCCAGCAGCCATGATCGGGGGCAGGGGGATGGCTACACCTTC	CASSHDRGQGDGYTF
.	TRBV28	.	TRBJ1-3	TGTGCCAGCAGTTTGGGGGGAAACACCATATATTTT	CASSLGGNTIYF
.	TRBV19	.	TRBJ2-7	TGTGCCAGTAGTATCGGGGAGCTACCCAACTACGAGCAGTACTTC	CASSIGELPNYEQYF
.	TRBV6-5	.	TRBJ2-7	TGTGCCAGCAGCCCCAGGACTCATTCCTACGAGCAGTACTTC	CASSPRTHSYEQYF
once	TRBV4-2	.	TRBJ2-5	TGTGCCAGCAGCCAAGAGGAAACCCAGTACTTC	CASSQEETQYF
.	TRBV27	.	TRBJ1-5	TGTGCCAGCAGGTCGGGACAAATTAGCAATCAGCCCCAGCATTTT	CASRSGQISNQPQHF
.	TRBV29-1	TRBD2	TRBJ2-7	TGCAGCGTGGGGGGACTAGCGGGTTACGAGCAGTACTTC	CSVGGLAGYEQYF
.	TRBV27	TRBD2	TRBJ2-7	TGTGCCAGCGGGGGACTACGCGAGCAGTACTTC	CASGGLREQYF
.	TRBV15	.	TRBJ2-3	TGTGCCACCAGCAGAGCTTCGGAGGGAGGCGGCACAGATACGCAGTATTTT	CATSRASEGGGTDTQYF
.	TRBV11-2	TRBD1	TRBJ1-3	TGTGCCAGCAGCCCGACAGGGGTCTGGCTAGCCTCTGGAAACACCATATATTTT	CASSPTGVWLASGNTIYF
.	TRBV9	.	TRBJ2-5	TGTGCCAGCAGCGTAGCTCAGGGATTCCAAGAGACCCAGTACTTC	CASSVAQGFQETQYF
.	TRBV29-1	.	TRBJ1-1	TGCAGCGTTAGGGGTAGGACGGGGTCCACTGAAGCTTTCTTT	CSVRGRTGSTEAFF
once	TRBV18	.	TRBJ1-1	TGTGCCAGCTCCTCAGGGGCCAGGGGCACTGAAGCTTTCTTT	CASSSGARGTEAFF
.	TRBV24-1	TRBD2	TRBJ2-3	TGTGCCACCAGTTACAGGACGGCTAGCGGGAGTGCTACGCAGTATTTT	CATSYRTASGSATQYF
.	TRBV4-3	TRBD2	TRBJ2-3	TGCGCCAGCAGCCAGCTCGGGGGCCAAATTCTAGCGGGCAGCACAGATACGCAGTATTTT	CASSQLGGQILAGSTDTQYF
.	TRBV6-4	TRBD2	TRBJ2-1	TGTGCCAGCAGTGTCTCTAGCGGGAGGAATGAGCAGTTCTTC	CASSVSSGRNEQFF
.	TRBV7-3	.	TRBJ1-1	TGTGCCAGCAGCTTAAATGGGGTTACCATGAACACTGAAGCTTTCTTT	CASSLNGVTMNTEAFF
.	TRBV24-1	.	TRBJ2-3	TGTGCCACCAGTGCCCCGGGACGGTCCAACACAGATACGCAGTATTTT	CATSAPGRSNTDTQYF
.	TRBV29-1	.	TRBJ1-1	TGCAGCGTTGGGCAGGGCGACACTGAAGCTTTCTTT	CSVGQGDTEAFF
.	TRBV7-9	.	TRBJ1-1	TGTGCCAGCAGCTCTAAGGGGGGGCGGTTGGCGGAAGCTTTCTTT	CASSSKGGRLAEAFF
.	TRBV6-5	TRBD1	TRBJ1-2	TGTGCCAGCAGTTCTCTCGTGACAGGGGACTATGGCTACACCTTC	CASSSLVTGDYGYTF
.	TRBV4-3	.	TRBJ2-4	TGCGCCAGCAGCCAAGCAAGGGGGGTAGCCAAAAACATTCAGTACTTC	CASSQARGVAKNIQYF
few	TRBV19	.	TRBJ1-1	TGTGCCAGTAGTACAGCAGAGGGTGCGGTAGCTTTCTTT	CASSTAEGAVAFF
.	TRBV3-1/TRBV3-2	.	TRBJ2-7	TGTGCCAGCAGCCGCGACACCGACCTAGCTTACGAGCAGTACTTC	CASSRDTDLAYEQYF
.	TRBV5-1	.	TRBJ1-6	TGCGCCAGCAGCTTGGAGACTTCCCCTTCACCCCTCCACTTT	CASSLETSPSPLHF
.	TRBV28	.	TRBJ1-5	TGTGCCAGCCACACAGGTACCCAGCCCCAGCATTTT	CASHTGTQPQHF
.	TRBV21-1	.	TRBJ2-2	TGTGCCAGCAGCCCGCTGGGCGAAGTGACGAACACCGGGGAGCTGTTTTTT	CASSPLGEVTNTGELFF
.	TRBV18	.	TRBJ1-5	TGTGCCAGCTCCCCACAGGAGAGTAAGCCCCAGCATTTT	CASSPQESKPQHF
.	TRBV29-1	.	TRBJ1-3	TGCAGCGTCGGGGAACAGGGAGACACCATATATTTT	CSVGEQGDTIYF
.	TRBV19	.	TRBJ2-5	TGTGCCAGTAGTATTAGGGCTGGCGGACGGTACCAAGAGACCCAGTACTTC	CASSIRAGGRYQETQYF
few	TRBV4-2	.	TRBJ1-4	TGTGCCAGCACCGCCACTCCTGCAACTAATGAAAAACTGTTTTTT	CASTATPATNEKLFF
.	TRBV24-1	.	TRBJ2-3	TGTGCCACCAGTGATTTAGGGCGAAGGGGAGGTGATACGCAGTATTTT	CATSDLGRRGGDTQYF
.	TRBV7-2	.	TRBJ2-7	TGTGCCAGCAGCTTAGTACGGGGACTTTCCTACGAGCAGTACTTC	CASSLVRGLSYEQYF
.	TRBV4-2	.	TRBJ1-1	TGTGCCAGCAGCCAAGAACTGTCTGGGAAAGCTTTCTTT	CASSQELSGKAFF
.	TRBV5-1	.	TRBJ1-4	TGCGCCAGCAGCTTGGCCCCTGGGGCAGATACTAATGAAAAACTGTTTTTT	CASSLAPGADTNEKLFF
once	TRBV19	.	TRBJ2-6	TGTGCCAGCTTAACCCGACATTATGGGGCTGGGGCCAACGTCCTGACTTTC	CASLTRHYGAGANVLTF
.	TRBV28	TRBD1	TRBJ1-1	TGTGCCAGCAGCCGGACAGGGGACACTGAAGCTTTCTTT	CASSRTGDTEAFF
.	TRBV25-1	.	TRBJ2-1	TGTGCCAGCAGTCCCGCAGGGGGGGAGAGGTATGAGCAGTTCTTC	CASSPAGGERYEQFF
medium-sized	TRBV19	TRBD1	TRBJ1-6	TGTGCCAGTAAGGGACAGGCCCTGGGATCACCCCTCCACTTT	CASKGQALGSPLHF
few	TRBV4-1	TRBD1	TRBJ2-7	TGCGCCAGCAGCCGGGGATTGGGGGACAGCACCTACGAGCAGTACTTC	CASSRGLGDSTYEQYF
.	TRBV11-3	.	TRBJ2-1	TGTGCCAGCAGCGGCAGCCTAGGCGCCCATGAGCAGTTCTTC	CASSGSLGAHEQFF
.	TRBV7-6	.	TRBJ1-3	TGTGCCAGCAGCCCATACCCCCCTCAGGGCTCCGGAAACACCATATATTTT	CASSPYPPQGSGNTIYF
.	TRBV7-6	.	TRBJ2-5	TGTGCCAGCAGTATAGCGACCCAAGAGACCCAGTACTTC	CASSIATQETQYF
.	TRBV27	.	TRBJ2-7	TGTGCCAGCAGTATGTCAGGGTCCTACGAGCAGTACTTC	CASSMSGSYEQYF
.	TRBV4-1	.	TRBJ2-3	TGCGCCAGCAGCCAAGGGGACGGGAGACCAGATACGCAGTATTTT	CASSQGDGRPDTQYF